One sample yielded the 32 T cell receptor beta chains listed below, sequenced in a study of T cells after yellow fever vaccination. TCRdb called the 5' RACE reads again in MiXCR, with one record for every CDR3 protein. The table includes about 240,000 distinct CDR3 sequences, around 7% detected once. The material sequenced was CD4+ T cells sorted from PBMCs, taken 15 days after the yellow fever booster vaccination. These receptors were collected from a man aged 25-40 years who received the YFV17D yellow fever vaccine.

CDR3 DNA sequence: TGCAGCGTTGCCCTTACTAGCCTACTCACAGATACGCAGTATTTT. Amino acids: CSVALTSLLTDTQYF. The chain carries TRBV29-1 and TRBJ2-3; a weak D match, TRBD2 (6 bases). The V gene lost 4 bases and the J gene lost 2 bases, with 16 bases spanning the gap. CDR3 size: 15 residues. Per germline, CDR1 SQVTM and CDR2 ANQGSEA.

This sequence joins TRBV6-5 and TRBJ2-2; D not resolved. The V gene's germline CDR1 is MNHEY and CDR2 SVGAGI. The CDR3 consists of 14 residues. The V end was cut by 7 bases, the J end by 2 bases, with 11 bases between. The CDR3 loop reads CASIGDSNTGELFF. The CDR3 region has the DNA TGTGCCAGCATCGGAGACTCCAACACCGGGGAGCTGTTTTTT.

This rearrangement joins TRBV5-5 to TRBJ2-1; TRBD2 might be the D (6 bases). V shed 0 bases and J shed 9 bases, with 22 bases lying between them. This CDR3 has 17 amino acids. Germline values: CDR1 SGHKS, CDR2 YYEKEE (reference sequence). The CDR3 DNA sequence: TGTGCCAGCAGCTTGGGTGGCGGGTTTGTATCGGGACTTGAGCAGTTCTTC. Protein: CASSLGGGFVSGLEQFF.

This clonotype came up a few times. The V and J genes are TRBV6-1 and TRBJ2-4; 7 nucleotides agree with TRBD1. Germline loops: CDR1 MNHNS, CDR2 SASEGT. This CDR3 has 15 amino acids. Trimming removed 5 bases from V and 0 bases from J; junction bases left unmatched: 4. Here the CDR3 reads CASSKGAGAKNIQYF. The CDR3 coding sequence is TGTGCCAGCAGTAAGGGGGCGGGAGCCAAAAACATTCAGTACTTC.

This clonotype was detected many times. The rearrangement links TRBV12-3 or TRBV12-4 to TRBJ2-2, with 7 bases aligning to TRBD2. Germline trimming cut 3 bases from V and 6 bases from J; bases unmatched to any gene: 10. The CDR3 is made up of 16 amino acids. DNA for the CDR3: TGTGCCAGCAGTTTCATCCACGGCGGGAGTGCCGGGGAGCTGTTTTTT. Translating gives CASSFIHGGSAGELFF.

In this sample, this clonotype turned up many times. The chain employs TRBV7-2 and TRBJ2-1; TRBD2 is a possible D gene (5 bases). V was cut by 3 bases and J by 10 bases, with 16 bases left in between. Germline V gene lookup returns CDR1 SGHTA and CDR2 FQGNSA. CDR3 length equals 14 residues. CDR3 loop: CASSLGSIIREQFF. The CDR3, as DNA: TGTGCCAGCAGCTTGGGGAGTATTATTCGCGAGCAGTTCTTC.

This clonotype was detected many times. The V and J genes are TRBV12-3 or TRBV12-4 and TRBJ1-2, with a weak D call TRBD1 (6 bases). CDR3 size: 14 residues. V lost 5 bases and J lost 2, with 12 bases in between. The CDR3 here is CASSLPGQNYGYTF. CDR3 DNA: TGTGCCAGCAGTCTGCCGGGACAAAACTATGGCTACACCTTC.

This clonotype was recorded a few times. The chain recombines TRBV4-2 with TRBJ1-3, with D possibly TRBD1 on 5 matching bases. The CDR3 sequence is 16 residues long. V gave up 0 bases and J gave up 0 bases, with 9 bases separating them. Germline V gives CDR1 LGHNA, CDR2 YNFKEQ. CDR3 nucleotide sequence: TGTGCCAGCAGCCAAGACGTCAGGGTCTCTGGAAACACCATATATTTT. Protein sequence: CASSQDVRVSGNTIYF.

This clonotype has just a few counts. The J gene is TRBJ2-2, the V gene TRBV4-3; D ambiguous. The V and J ends lost 1 base and 1 base respectively, with 13 bases between them. This CDR3 has 17 amino acids. Germline V gives CDR1 LGHNA, CDR2 YSLEER. The CDR3 loop is CASSQAFGALNTGELFF. CDR3 nucleotides: TGCGCCAGCAGCCAAGCATTTGGTGCGCTGAACACCGGGGAGCTGTTTTTT.

This chain links TRBV30 with TRBJ2-5; either TRBD1 or TRBD2 may supply D (5 bases each). The CDR3 runs to 16 residues. Germline CDR1 and CDR2: GTSNPN and SVGIG (reference sequence). V was cut by 0 bases and J by 4 bases, with 18 bases left in between. The CDR3 DNA reads as TGTGCCTGGAGTGTACGGGGCAGACCAGGTCGAGAGACCCAGTACTTC. It translates to CAWSVRGRPGRETQYF.

This clonotype was recorded at least ten times. CDR3 region: CASSEHSGRATGELFF. DNA of the CDR3: TGCGCCAGCAGTGAGCATAGCGGGAGGGCCACCGGGGAGCTGTTTTTT. This chain uses TRBV10-1 with TRBJ2-2, with 11 nucleotides matching TRBD2. CDR3 size: 16 residues. V lost 2 bases and J lost 4; bases outside the gene matches: 3. Germline CDR1 is WNHNN and CDR2 is SYGVQD (reference sequence).

This clonotype was recorded a few times. The V gene is TRBV6-6, the J gene TRBJ2-7, with D possibly being TRBD1 (6 bases). The CDR3 runs 12 residues. Germline V gives CDR1 MNHNY, CDR2 SVGAGI (reference sequence). The V and J ends lost 6 bases and 8 bases respectively, with 14 bases between them. The CDR3 is CASSQNRDQQYF. In DNA form, the CDR3 reads TGTGCCAGCAGCCAGAACAGGGACCAGCAGTACTTC.

The CDR3 nucleotides read TGTGCCAGCAGCCAAGATTCTTTGGTTGGACAGGGGATAGGAGGGGCCAACGTCCTGACTTTC. It codes for CASSQDSLVGQGIGGANVLTF. The V call is TRBV14, the J call TRBJ2-6; 9 bases are shared with TRBD1. Germline V gives CDR1 SGHDN, CDR2 FVKESK. With 0 bases clipped from V and 4 bases from J, the junction kept 16 bases outside the gene matches. This CDR3 has 21 residues.

This clonotype was seen many times. V usage is TRBV29-1 and J usage is TRBJ2-5; D unresolved. V lost 5 bases and J 5 bases, leaving 12 bases between the germline ends. The germline gives CDR1 SQVTM, CDR2 ANQGSEA. This CDR3 is built from 12 residues. CDR3 bases: TGCAGCGTTACGGGTGGGCACGAGACCCAGTACTTC. This gives the protein CSVTGGHETQYF. Full variable domain (rest looked up from reference TRBV29-1 and TRBJ2-5): SAVISQKPSRDICQRGTSLTIQCQVDSQVTMMFWYRQQPGQSLTLIATANQGSEATYESGFVIDKFPISRPNLTFSTLTVSNMSPEDSSIYLCSVTGGHETQYFGPGTRLLVL.

The CDR3 region is CSASLVSSYEQYF. The CDR3 DNA reads as TGCAGTGCTAGCCTTGTGAGCTCCTACGAGCAGTACTTC. The genes are TRBV20-1 and TRBJ2-7; D is uncertain. CDR1 and CDR2 from the germline V gene are DFQATT and SNEGSKA (reference sequence). The V end lost 3 bases, the J end lost 0 bases, and 9 bases lay between the germline ends. The CDR3 loop spans 13 amino acids.

The chain employs TRBV3-1 and TRBJ2-3, with TRBD2 matching over 8 bases. Germline CDR1 LGHDT, CDR2 YNNKEL (reference sequence). Germline trimming cut 1 base from V and 4 bases from J; bases unmatched to any gene: 7. The CDR3 is 16 amino acids. CDR3 sequence: CASSQALAGGADTQYF. CDR3 DNA sequence: TGTGCCAGCAGCCAAGCGTTGGCGGGAGGCGCAGATACGCAGTATTTT.

This clonotype occurred a few times. V is TRBV27 and J is TRBJ1-2, with TRBD1 identical over 8 bases. In germline, CDR1 is MNHEY, CDR2 SMNVEV (reference sequence). J lost 8 bases, V lost 6 bases, and 11 bases had no gene match. This CDR3 has 14 residues. The CDR3 DNA reads TGTGCCAGCAGCCCCGGACAGGGCTCGGCCGGCTACACCTTC. Translation gives CASSPGQGSAGYTF.

The chain combines TRBV6-5 with TRBJ1-2, with D possibly TRBD1 on 6 matching bases. This CDR3 contains 14 residues. The germline V and J ends were trimmed by 0 bases and 4 bases, with 9 bases remaining between them. Germline CDR1 is MNHEY and CDR2 is SVGAGI. The CDR3 sequence: CASSYSGQIYGYTF. The CDR3 DNA sequence: TGTGCCAGCAGTTACTCAGGACAGATCTATGGCTACACCTTC.

This clonotype was detected a few times. The chain couples TRBV20-1 to TRBJ1-2, with D possibly TRBD1 on 5 matching bases. V was shortened by 3 bases and J by 1 base, with 12 bases between the two germline ends. The CDR3 is 14 amino acids. Germline loops: CDR1 DFQATT, CDR2 SNEGSKA (reference sequence). The CDR3 DNA reads TGCAGTGCTAGCAACCAGGGTGGTAACTATGGCTACACCTTC. It codes for CSASNQGGNYGYTF.

This clonotype showed up many times. The chain couples TRBV6-5 to TRBJ2-1; TRBD1 matches at 9 bases. Germline V gene lookup returns CDR1 MNHEY and CDR2 SVGAGI. This CDR3 has 15 residues. Trimming cost V 4 bases and J 7 bases; bases outside gene matches: 8. CDR3 nucleotide sequence: TGTGCCAGCAGTTTATGGGGACAGGGCGTAAATGAGCAGTTCTTC. Translated: CASSLWGQGVNEQFF.

The V call is TRBV7-9, the J call TRBJ2-1; 7 nucleotides line up with TRBD1. This CDR3 contains 14 residues. Germline CDR1 reads SEHNR; CDR2 reads FQNEAQ (reference sequence). Germline trimming cut 3 bases from V and 6 bases from J; bases unmatched to any gene: 5. The CDR3 DNA is TGTGCCAGCAGCTTTGACAGGGCCGGCAATGAGCAGTTCTTC. Its translation is CASSFDRAGNEQFF.

This clonotype was observed at least ten times. CDR3 DNA: TGTGCCTGGAGTGTGGGACTAGCGGGAGCCCTGACGGGACAGTTCTTC. This translates into CAWSVGLAGALTGQFF. The chain carries TRBV30 and TRBJ2-1, with 14 bases matching TRBD2. The CDR3 is 16 amino acids. Per the germline V gene, CDR1 is GTSNPN and CDR2 is SVGIG (reference sequence). The trim removed 0 bases at V and 13 bases at J, leaving 11 bases unmatched.

This clonotype showed up just a few times. The chain combines TRBV7-2 with TRBJ2-5, with D hard to call. The CDR3 has 13 residues. CDR1 is SGHTA, CDR2 FQGNSA, per germline. Trimming removed 10 bases at V and 3 bases at J, with 15 bases between. CDR3 residues: CATSGLLEETQYF. The CDR3 bases are TGTGCCACTTCGGGCCTACTGGAAGAGACCCAGTACTTC.

On this clonotype: This may be a read error: a much more frequent sequence differs by one nucleotide. V gene TRBV5-1 combines with J gene TRBJ2-1, with D maybe TRBD2 (6 bases). Deletions cut 4 bases from V and 5 bases from J, with 16 bases between. The CDR3 is 15 amino acids. CDR1 is SGHRS and CDR2 is YFSETQ in the germline V gene. The DNA of the CDR3 is TGCGCCAGCAGCCCTAACGGGACTGTCGACAATGAGCAGTTCTTC. Translating gives CASSPNGTVDNEQFF. The full variable domain, completed using reference TRBV5-1 and TRBJ2-1, is KAGVTQTPRYLIKTRGQQVTLSCSPISGHRSVSWYQQTPGQGLQFLFEYFSETQRNKGNFPGRFSGRQFSNSRSEMNVSTLELGDSALYLCASSPNGTVDNEQFFGPGTRLTVL.

This clonotype has ten or more counts. The chain has TRBV29-1 and TRBJ2-5; TRBD2 might be the D (6 bases). Germline V gene lookup returns CDR1 SQVTM and CDR2 ANQGSEA. Trimming removed 1 base at V and 5 bases at J, with 14 bases between. The CDR3 runs 14 residues. The CDR3 DNA reads TGCAGCGTTGAAGCAGGTGGACTAAGGGAGACCCAGTACTTC. Its translation: CSVEAGGLRETQYF.

The rearrangement joins TRBV12-3 or TRBV12-4 to TRBJ2-7; perhaps TRBD2 as D (6 bases). Trimming cost V 1 base and J 1 base, with 11 bases left between them. The CDR3 extends over 15 amino acids. CDR3 sequence: CASSLEGTVSYEQYF. In nucleotides, the CDR3 is TGTGCCAGCAGTTTAGAGGGGACTGTTTCCTACGAGCAGTACTTC.

Only a few counts were recorded for this clonotype. The chain has TRBV6-1 and TRBJ2-2; TRBD2 agrees at 7 bases. This CDR3 is 14 amino acids long. The germline V gene encodes CDR1 MNHNS and CDR2 SASEGT. Trimming removed 7 bases from V and 1 base from J; junction bases left unmatched: 3. The CDR3 coding sequence is TGTGCCAGCATTGGGGGGGTGAACACCGGGGAGCTGTTTTTT. Its translation: CASIGGVNTGELFF.

This clonotype has a single count. The chain couples TRBV20-1 to TRBJ2-2; D ambiguous. The CDR3 runs 12 residues. Trimming took 6 bases from V and 4 from J, leaving 9 bases between them. CDR1 is DFQATT and CDR2 is SNEGSKA in the germline V gene (reference sequence). CDR3 bases: TGCAGTGCAGTGACACCCACCGGGGAGCTGTTTTTT. This sequence encodes CSAVTPTGELFF.

This chain links TRBV10-3 with TRBJ2-3, with TRBD2 matching over 12 bases. V gave up 6 bases and J gave up 5 bases; unmatched junction bases: 6. CDR1 and CDR2 from the germline V gene are ENHRY and SYGVKD. This CDR3 is built from 15 residues. The CDR3 sequence is CAIRDPGLAGDTQYF. The CDR3 DNA reads TGTGCCATCAGAGACCCGGGACTAGCGGGAGATACGCAGTATTTT.

The chain employs TRBV20-1 and TRBJ2-7; TRBD2 agrees at 10 bases. The V and J ends lost 3 bases and 0 bases, in that order; junction bases with no gene match: 2. This CDR3 has 14 residues. Germline V gene lookup returns CDR1 DFQATT and CDR2 SNEGSKA (reference sequence). CDR3 residues: CSASGLAVSYEQYF. The DNA for the CDR3 is TGCAGTGCTAGTGGACTAGCGGTCTCCTACGAGCAGTACTTC.

There are a few counts of this clonotype. V gene TRBV5-1 combines with J gene TRBJ2-3, with D tentatively TRBD2 (6 bases). CDR1 is SGHRS and CDR2 is YFSETQ in the germline V gene. This CDR3 has 15 amino acids. With 1 base removed from V and 2 bases from J, the gap between germline ends came to 11 bases. The CDR3 nucleotides are TGCGCCAGCAGCTTGAATACGGGAGTCACAGATACGCAGTATTTT. It yields the protein CASSLNTGVTDTQYF.

There are many counts of this clonotype. The chain has TRBV27 and TRBJ2-5; the D call may be TRBD1 or TRBD2 (5 bases each). V was cut by 3 bases and J by 1 base, with 9 bases left in between. Germline V gene lookup returns CDR1 MNHEY and CDR2 SMNVEV (reference sequence). CDR3 length: 14 amino acids. The chain's CDR3 is CASSFPGAQETQYF. The CDR3 nucleotides are TGTGCCAGCAGTTTTCCCGGGGCCCAAGAGACCCAGTACTTC.